This passage covers 22 T cell receptor beta chains from one sample sequenced in a study of a mutant IDH1 vaccine in newly diagnosed glioma. This table comes from immunoSEQ multiplex PCR, and its TCRdb copy is limited to in-frame clones, with some not included. The sample lists some 60,000 clones, about 84% occurring once. The time point is: week 11, during vaccination. In every dose of vaccine, 300 ug of mutant IDH1 20-mer peptide was given alongside topical imiquimod. For these TCRs, the target antigens are not known. The specimen was PBMCs, collected from a glioma patient whose treatment included an IDH1 peptide vaccine. These receptors came from a young man with glioma.

This sequence joins TRBV28 and TRBJ2-7, with a possible D match to TRBD2 (6 bases). With 2 bases removed from V and 4 bases from J, the gap between germline ends came to 12 bases. The V gene's germline CDR1 is MDHEN and CDR2 SYDVKM. The CDR3 sequence is 14 residues long. This CDR3 reads CASSLIADLYEQYF. For the CDR3, the DNA is TGTGCCAGCAGTTTAATAGCGGATTTATACGAGCAGTACTTC. Combining the CDR3 with reference TRBV28 and TRBJ2-7 gives the whole variable domain DVKVTQSSRYLVKRTGEKVFLECVQDMDHENMFWYRQDPGLGLRLIYFSYDVKMKEKGDIPEGYSVSREKKERFSLILESASTNQTSMYLCASSLIADLYEQYFGPGTRLTVT.

The gene calls are TRBV4-1 and TRBJ2-4; 8 positions match TRBD2. V shed 3 bases and J 3 bases; nucleotides not matched to a gene: 10. The CDR3 sequence is 17 residues long. Germline V gene data show CDR1 as MGHRA and CDR2 as YSYEKL. The CDR3 here is CASSQGTGGLGKNIQYF. Written as DNA, the CDR3 is TGCGCCAGCAGCCAGGGAACGGGGGGGCTGGGCAAAAACATTCAGTACTTC.

This chain joins TRBV5-1 and TRBJ2-5, with D perhaps TRBD1 (6 bases). The V gene lost 0 bases and the J gene lost 6 bases, with 12 bases spanning the gap. CDR3 size: 14 residues. Germline V lookup: CDR1 SGHRS, CDR2 YFSETQ. The CDR3 here is CASSLAWTAKTQYF. For the CDR3, the DNA is TGCGCCAGCAGCTTGGCTTGGACAGCCAAGACCCAGTACTTC.

The chain links TRBV6-7 to TRBJ1-5; 7 bases align to TRBD1. TRBV6-7 is annotated as an ORF whose role is uncertain. V shed 0 bases and J 1 base; nucleotides not matched to a gene: 15. The CDR3 length is 20 residues. The CDR3 region is CASSYSYYGVRGQSNQPQHF. The CDR3 DNA is TGTGCCAGCAGTTACTCTTACTACGGGGTCCGGGGACAGAGCAATCAGCCCCAGCATTTT.

The rearrangement links TRBV27 to TRBJ2-3; tentative D call: TRBD2 (6 bases). This CDR3 contains 15 residues. Per germline, CDR1 MNHEY and CDR2 SMNVEV (reference sequence). The V gene lost 7 bases and the J gene lost 3 bases, with 17 bases spanning the gap. CDR3 nucleotides: TGTGCCAGCAAAGTAGCGGAAGAGGGTACAGATACGCAGTATTTT. Amino acid sequence: CASKVAEEGTDTQYF.

The rearrangement joins TRBV15 to TRBJ2-5; D remains unclear. Germline CDR1 and CDR2: LNHNV and YYDKDF (reference sequence). This CDR3 contains 16 residues. V was pared by 0 bases and J by 7 bases, with 18 bases between. The CDR3 DNA reads TGTGCCACCAGCAGAGATATTTTCACAGAATTGATGACCCAGTACTTC. Residues: CATSRDIFTELMTQYF.

J is TRBJ1-4 and V is TRBV6-6; D is possibly TRBD1 (5 bases). This CDR3 is 12 amino acids long. V was trimmed by 6 bases and J by 8 bases, leaving 10 bases between them. Per the germline V gene, CDR1 is MNHNY and CDR2 is SVGAGI (reference sequence). The CDR3 DNA is TGTGCCAGCAGGGGGCGGAAAGAAAAACTGTTTTTT. Translating it yields CASRGRKEKLFF.

The chain uses TRBV10-3 and TRBJ2-1, with 8 bases identical to TRBD2. V gave up 2 bases and J gave up 13 bases; unmatched junction bases: 10. The V gene's germline CDR1 is ENHRY and CDR2 SYGVKD. CDR3 length: 14 amino acids. This chain's CDR3 is CAISEGGLGVSQFF. In DNA, the CDR3 is TGTGCCATCAGTGAGGGGGGACTAGGGGTATCCCAGTTCTTC.

This chain joins TRBV19 and TRBJ1-5; D unclear. CDR3 size: 16 residues. The V and J ends lost 6 bases and 3 bases respectively, with 18 bases between them. Germline lookup yields CDR1 LNHDA and CDR2 SQIVND (reference sequence). The CDR3 region has the DNA TGTGCCAGTAGGCCCCGAGACCAAAAGGCCAATCAGCCCCAGCATTTT. It encodes CASRPRDQKANQPQHF.

The chain employs TRBV9 and TRBJ2-1; 9 bases align to TRBD2. The V gene end was trimmed by 0 bases and the J gene end by 4 bases; junction bases not matched to a gene: 2. The CDR3 covers 15 residues. The germline gives CDR1 SGDLS, CDR2 YYNGEE. Written as DNA, the CDR3 is TGTGCCAGCAGCGTAGCGAGCGGGGGGTACAATGAGCAGTTCTTC. It translates to CASSVASGGYNEQFF.

V gene TRBV7-2 combines with J gene TRBJ2-7; D is perhaps TRBD1 (6 bases). In germline, CDR1 is SGHTA, CDR2 FQGNSA. Trimming left V 1 base short and J 2 bases short, with 12 bases between. The CDR3 is 15 amino acids. This chain's CDR3 is CASSLGQGSPYEQYF. DNA of the CDR3: TGTGCCAGCAGCTTAGGTCAGGGGTCTCCCTACGAGCAGTACTTC. The variable domain in full, with the rest retrieved from reference TRBV7-2 and TRBJ2-7, is GAGVSQSPSNKVTEKGKDVELRCDPISGHTALYWYRQSLGQGLEFLIYFQGNSAPDKSGLPSDRFSAERTGGSVSTLTIQRTQQEDSAVYLCASSLGQGSPYEQYFGPGTRLTVT.

The chain joins TRBV28 to TRBJ1-5; D uncertain. Germline V gives CDR1 MDHEN, CDR2 SYDVKM. The germline V and J ends were trimmed by 6 bases and 3 bases, with 9 bases remaining between them. The CDR3 runs 13 residues. The CDR3 loop is CASSPGYNQPQHF. The DNA of the CDR3 is TGTGCCAGCAGCCCAGGCTACAATCAGCCCCAGCATTTT.

The chain links TRBV28 to TRBJ1-2, with 7 bases matching TRBD1. The germline V gene encodes CDR1 MDHEN and CDR2 SYDVKM. The CDR3 runs to 13 residues. V lost 7 bases, J lost 3 bases, and 5 bases stayed unmatched. This CDR3 reads CASKNTGDYGYTF. In DNA form, the CDR3 reads TGTGCCAGCAAAAATACAGGGGACTATGGCTACACCTTC.

V and J are TRBV7-2 and TRBJ1-5; D is undetermined. Germline loops: CDR1 SGHTA, CDR2 FQGNSA. This CDR3 spans 17 amino acids. V was cut by 0 bases and J by 3 bases, with 15 bases left in between. CDR3 sequence (DNA): TGTGCCAGCAGCTTAGCGCAGGATAGATTCGACAATCAGCCCCAGCATTTT. Amino acid sequence: CASSLAQDRFDNQPQHF.

This clone was recorded a few times. This chain uses TRBV20-1 with TRBJ2-1; no firm D call. The CDR3 totals 11 residues. V was cut by 5 bases and J by 4 bases, with 6 bases left in between. CDR1 DFQATT and CDR2 SNEGSKA come from the germline V gene (reference sequence). The CDR3 region is CSAEEYNEQFF. For the CDR3, the DNA is TGCAGTGCTGAAGAATACAATGAGCAGTTCTTC.

The genes are TRBV7-9 and TRBJ2-5, with TRBD2 as a possible D gene (6 bases). Trimming stripped 7 bases from V and 3 bases from J, with 15 bases between. This CDR3 spans 14 amino acids. CDR1 and CDR2 (germline): SEHNR, FQNEAQ (reference sequence). The CDR3 region is CASTILPGEETQYF. DNA for the CDR3: TGTGCCAGCACCATCCTCCCGGGGGAAGAGACCCAGTACTTC.

This chain links TRBV28 with TRBJ1-1; D is unresolved. Germline V CDR1 and CDR2: MDHEN, SYDVKM. Trimming took off 5 bases at V and 7 bases at J, with 8 bases between the two ends. CDR3 length: 11 amino acids. In DNA form, the CDR3 reads TGTGCCAGCAGTACCGGGGTTGAAGCTTTCTTT. Encoded protein: CASSTGVEAFF.

The chain combines TRBV6-5 with TRBJ1-1; possibly TRBD1 for D (5 bases). Germline assignment: CDR1 MNHEY and CDR2 SVGAGI. The CDR3 covers 15 residues. V lost 0 bases, J lost 1 base, and 9 bases lay in between. In DNA, the CDR3 is TGTGCCAGCAGTTACTCGACAGAGGGGAACACTGAAGCTTTCTTT. Protein sequence: CASSYSTEGNTEAFF.

This clone has a single count. V and J are TRBV7-2 and TRBJ2-2, with 7 bases identical to TRBD2. Germline V lookup: CDR1 SGHTA, CDR2 FQGNSA. With 1 base clipped from V and 2 bases from J, the junction kept 7 bases outside the gene matches. This CDR3 region has 17 residues. The CDR3 DNA is TGTGCCAGCAGCTTAGAAAGGGCGGGGGTAAACACCGGGGAGCTGTTTTTT. Encoded protein: CASSLERAGVNTGELFF.

This clone turned up a few times. Other nucleotide sequences in the sample specify the same CDR3. The chain employs TRBV9 and TRBJ2-2; D remains ambiguous. CDR3 length: 13 residues. CDR1 is SGDLS, CDR2 YYNGEE, per germline. V gave up 4 bases and J gave up 5 bases, with 9 bases separating them. CDR3 loop: CASSPSGTGELFF. In nucleotides, the CDR3 is TGTGCCAGCAGCCCATCTGGGACCGGGGAGCTGTTTTTT.

The chain recombines TRBV27 with TRBJ1-2; D is perhaps TRBD1 (5 bases). Between the trimmed V and J ends, which lost 1 base and 3 bases, there was a span of 12 bases. Looked up from germline, CDR1 is MNHEY and CDR2 is SMNVEV (reference sequence). The CDR3 extends over 15 amino acids. The CDR3 DNA follows: TGTGCCAGCAGTTTATTGGGCAGGGTTGACTATGGCTACACCTTC. It encodes CASSLLGRVDYGYTF.

The J gene is TRBJ1-1, the V gene TRBV29-1; the D gene is possibly TRBD1 (6 bases). The CDR3 contains 13 residues. From germline, CDR1 is SQVTM and CDR2 ANQGSEA. V lost 7 bases and J lost 0, with 12 bases in between. The CDR3 region has the DNA TGCAGCGCGAGGGGGTCCTTGAACACTGAAGCTTTCTTT. It specifies CSARGSLNTEAFF. Full variable domain (outside the CDR3, taken from reference TRBV29-1 and TRBJ1-1): SAVISQKPSRDICQRGTSLTIQCQVDSQVTMMFWYRQQPGQSLTLIATANQGSEATYESGFVIDKFPISRPNLTFSTLTVSNMSPEDSSIYLCSARGSLNTEAFFGQGTRLTVV.